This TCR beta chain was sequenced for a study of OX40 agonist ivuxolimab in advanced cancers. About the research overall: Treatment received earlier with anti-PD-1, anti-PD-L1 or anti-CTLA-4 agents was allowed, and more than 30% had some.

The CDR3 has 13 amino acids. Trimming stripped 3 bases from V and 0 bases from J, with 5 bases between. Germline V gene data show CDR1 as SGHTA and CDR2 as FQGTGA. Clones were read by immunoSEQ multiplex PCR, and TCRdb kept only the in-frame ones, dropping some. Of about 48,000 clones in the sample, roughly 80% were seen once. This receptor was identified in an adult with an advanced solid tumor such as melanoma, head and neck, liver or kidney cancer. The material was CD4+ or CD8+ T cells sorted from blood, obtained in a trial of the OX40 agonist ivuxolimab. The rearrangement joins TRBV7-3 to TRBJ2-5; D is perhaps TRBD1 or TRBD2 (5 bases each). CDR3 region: CASSLGHQETQYF. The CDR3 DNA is TGTGCCAGCAGCTTGGGACACCAAGAGACCCAGTACTTC.